These 32 T cell receptor beta chains were sequenced from one sample in a study of Graves' ophthalmopathy and Graves' hyperthyroidism (dated by TCRdb to the late 2010s). TCRdb records Illumina HiSeq 2000 as the sequencer. TCR beta CDR3 regions were amplified from RNA transcripts for repertoire sequencing. The first round was an RT-PCR using HTBI primers with the Qiagen OneStep RT-PCR kit, and this first round was followed by a second-round multiplex PCR, then size selection and purification. Using fastp trimming at Q25 and MiXCR clonotype assembly, TCRdb reanalyzed the public sequencing data and kept in-frame beta chains. When rows share a CDR3 protein, they turn into one entry using the most common DNA and genes. In all, the sample holds roughly 480,000 distinct CDR3 sequences, and approximately 15% of those were seen once. The ten largest account for approximately 9.8% of the sample. Sequencing was done on a sample of blood. The receptor set was obtained from a woman in her 30s with Graves' ophthalmopathy. Donor details come from another sample of the same person, matched by shared clones.

In this sample, this clonotype turned up many times. The chain combines TRBV6-1 with TRBJ1-6; 7 bases fit TRBD1. J was trimmed by 2 bases and V by 5 bases; bases with no gene match: 3. Germline V lookup: CDR1 MNHNS, CDR2 SASEGT. The length of the CDR3 is 15 residues. The CDR3 coding sequence is TGTGCCAGCAGTCGACAGGGACCCTATAATTCACCCCTCCACTTT. This gives the protein CASSRQGPYNSPLHF.

This clonotype has at least ten counts. The CDR3 DNA follows: TGCAGTGCTAGAGATAGACTCAGGAGCTCCTACGAGCAGTACTTC. Its protein is CSARDRLRSSYEQYF. The V call is TRBV20-1, the J call TRBJ2-7; D not resolved. The V gene's germline CDR1 is DFQATT and CDR2 SNEGSKA (reference sequence). This CDR3 spans 15 amino acids. V was pared by 0 bases and J by 0 bases, with 12 bases between.

This clonotype was seen ten or more times. The rearrangement uses TRBV28 and TRBJ2-5; TRBD2 matches at 16 bases. The V gene end was trimmed by 5 bases and the J gene end by 5 bases; junction bases not matched to a gene: 5. The germline V gene encodes CDR1 MDHEN and CDR2 SYDVKM. The CDR3 runs to 16 residues. As DNA, the CDR3 is TGTGCCAGCAGTGGGCCGGGACTAGCGGGAGGGGAGACCCAGTACTTC. The encoded protein is CASSGPGLAGGETQYF.

This clonotype has a count of ten or more. V is TRBV30 and J is TRBJ1-1; no reliable D call. V lost 2 bases to trimming and J lost 0 bases, with 13 bases between them. The CDR3 totals 15 residues. From germline, CDR1 is GTSNPN and CDR2 SVGIG (reference sequence). The CDR3 DNA sequence: TGTGCCTGGAGTCTCACATTAACAGTGAACACTGAAGCTTTCTTT. Translating it yields CAWSLTLTVNTEAFF.

This clonotype was observed many times. This chain connects TRBV7-8 to TRBJ2-2, with D tentatively TRBD2 (5 bases). The CDR3 runs 15 residues. V shed 7 bases and J shed 3 bases, with 15 bases lying between them. In germline, CDR1 is SGHVS, CDR2 FQNEAQ. Here the CDR3 reads CASTSIGLYTGELFF. The CDR3 region has the DNA TGTGCCAGCACCTCAATCGGACTTTACACCGGGGAGCTGTTTTTT.

This clonotype was seen repeatedly, ten times or more. V gene TRBV20-1 combines with J gene TRBJ1-1; tentative D call: TRBD1 (5 bases). Germline-derived CDR1 and CDR2 are DFQATT and SNEGSKA (reference sequence). CDR3 length: 13 amino acids. Trimming stripped 1 base from V and 5 bases from J, with 11 bases between. CDR3 in amino acids: CSARGGLQTEAFF. For the CDR3, the DNA is TGCAGTGCTAGAGGGGGCTTACAGACTGAAGCTTTCTTT.

This clonotype has a count of ten or more. The gene calls are TRBV12-3 or TRBV12-4 and TRBJ2-7; D not certain. CDR3 length: 15 amino acids. Deletions cut 4 bases from V and 0 bases from J, with 13 bases between. The CDR3 sequence: CASSWGFESSYEQYF. The CDR3 coding sequence is TGTGCCAGCAGTTGGGGTTTCGAGAGCTCCTACGAGCAGTACTTC.

This clonotype came up many times. The chain uses TRBV30 and TRBJ1-1; D gene unclear. Between the trimmed V and J ends, which lost 5 bases and 0 bases, there was a span of 19 bases. Germline V gives CDR1 GTSNPN, CDR2 SVGIG (reference sequence). CDR3 length: 16 amino acids. The CDR3 DNA sequence: TGTGCCTGGGGGCGGGCCCTCCGGGCGATGAACACTGAAGCTTTCTTT. Residues: CAWGRALRAMNTEAFF.

This clonotype was found many times. The J gene is TRBJ1-2, the V gene TRBV6-5; D perhaps matches TRBD1 (6 bases). There are 16 residues in the CDR3. Germline V CDR1 and CDR2: MNHEY, SVGAGI. V was trimmed by 0 bases and J by 0 bases, leaving 11 bases between them. CDR3 residues: CASSYSGDIPNYGYTF. CDR3 DNA sequence: TGTGCCAGCAGTTACTCGGGGGACATTCCTAACTATGGCTACACCTTC.

This clonotype was detected many times. This chain links TRBV28 with TRBJ1-5, with a weak D call TRBD1 (5 bases). CDR3 size: 16 residues. The V and J ends lost 2 bases and 3 bases respectively, with 14 bases between them. From germline, CDR1 is MDHEN and CDR2 SYDVKM. The CDR3, as DNA: TGTGCCAGCAGTTTAAATCCGGGACGGACCAATCAGCCCCAGCATTTT. This gives the protein CASSLNPGRTNQPQHF.

At least ten counts were recorded for this clonotype. J is TRBJ1-1 and V is TRBV30, with 8 bases that match TRBD1. This CDR3 has 11 amino acids. Germline V gene sequence: CDR1 GTSNPN, CDR2 SVGIG (reference sequence). The V segment lost 5 bases and the J segment 9 bases; nucleotides outside the gene matches: 5. CDR3 sequence (DNA): TGTGCCTGGCAAACCAGGGGGCAAGCTTTCTTT. The encoded protein is CAWQTRGQAFF.

Of note for this clonotype: A read error is possible here, since a much larger clone lies one base away. The chain is built from TRBV6-5 and TRBJ1-1, with 7 bases matching TRBD1. The CDR3 runs 15 residues. Per the germline V gene, CDR1 is MNHEY and CDR2 is SVGAGI. This CDR3 is CTSSYGGRGDTEAFF. CDR3 bases: TGTACCAGCAGTTATGGTGGCAGGGGGGACACTGAAGCTTTCTTT.

This clonotype has a count of ten or more. This sequence joins TRBV7-8 and TRBJ1-1; TRBD1 agrees at 7 bases. This CDR3 spans 16 amino acids. V was clipped by 5 bases and J by 0 bases; unmatched bases: 9. Germline V gives CDR1 SGHVS, CDR2 FQNEAQ. DNA for the CDR3: TGTGCCAGCAGCCTCCGACAGGGCCTCATGAACACTGAAGCTTTCTTT. Translating it yields CASSLRQGLMNTEAFF.

This clonotype was picked up many times. The V call is TRBV29-1, the J call TRBJ1-1; TRBD1 agrees at 10 bases. Germline CDR1 is SQVTM and CDR2 is ANQGSEA. The CDR3 contains 12 residues. With 7 bases clipped from V and 3 bases from J, the junction kept 2 bases outside the gene matches. The CDR3 DNA follows: TGCAGCGGGGGGACAGGGGACACTGAAGCTTTCTTT. Translation: CSGGTGDTEAFF.

In this sample, this clonotype turned up many times. The chain joins TRBV19 to TRBJ1-1, with D unresolved. The CDR3 length is 16 residues. Germline CDR1 LNHDA, CDR2 SQIVND (reference sequence). V was shortened by 9 bases and J by 0 bases, with 20 bases between the two germline ends. For the CDR3, the DNA is TGTGCCAGCAAACTTGAGACCGGGAAGATGAACACTGAAGCTTTCTTT. This sequence encodes CASKLETGKMNTEAFF.

The chain uses TRBV20-1 and TRBJ1-1; D is ambiguous. Trimming pared 0 bases from V and 0 bases from J, leaving 8 bases between. This CDR3 is 14 amino acids long. Germline CDR1 reads DFQATT; CDR2 reads SNEGSKA (reference sequence). The CDR3: CSARDYRVNTEAFF. The CDR3, as DNA: TGCAGTGCTAGAGATTACCGCGTGAACACTGAAGCTTTCTTT.

The table lists this clonotype with many counts. The chain recombines TRBV5-4 with TRBJ2-3, with TRBD1 matching over 8 bases. Germline CDR1 and CDR2: SGHNT and YYREEE (reference sequence). The CDR3 extends over 14 amino acids. Trimming took 4 bases from V and 2 from J; bases not matched to a gene: 3. CDR3 DNA sequence: TGTGCCAGCAGCGAACAGGGGGTCACAGATACGCAGTATTTT. Its translation: CASSEQGVTDTQYF.

This clonotype was seen a handful of times. The genes are TRBV5-1 and TRBJ1-1; D unresolved. Per germline, CDR1 SGHRS and CDR2 YFSETQ. The length of the CDR3 is 15 residues. Deletions cut 0 bases from V and 4 bases from J, with 13 bases between. The CDR3 region has the DNA TGCGCCAGCAGCTTGGGTTCAGGTAGTTCCACTGAAGCTTTCTTT. This codes for CASSLGSGSSTEAFF.

This clonotype was observed many times. The chain employs TRBV7-9 and TRBJ1-1; TRBD1 agrees at 9 bases. Germline V gene sequence: CDR1 SEHNR, CDR2 FQNEAQ (reference sequence). The V segment lost 5 bases and the J segment 11 bases; nucleotides outside the gene matches: 12. This CDR3 has 14 amino acids. The CDR3 nucleotides read TGTGCCAGCAGCGTCTCGGGGACAGGGCGGGATGCTTTCTTT. It translates to CASSVSGTGRDAFF.

In its sample, this clonotype was seen many times. V is TRBV19 and J is TRBJ1-6; D unclear. Germline V gene lookup returns CDR1 LNHDA and CDR2 SQIVND (reference sequence). Between the trimmed V and J ends, which lost 7 bases and 9 bases, there was a span of 10 bases. This CDR3 comprises 12 residues. Here the CDR3 DNA reads TGTGCCAGTACCGGCAGGAGTTCACCCCTCCACTTT. This encodes CASTGRSSPLHF.

There are many counts of this clonotype. This chain connects TRBV27 to TRBJ2-5; 7 bases align to TRBD1. This CDR3 region has 15 residues. In germline, CDR1 is MNHEY, CDR2 SMNVEV (reference sequence). With 4 bases clipped from V and 0 bases from J, the junction kept 5 bases outside the gene matches. The CDR3 DNA sequence: TGTGCCAGCAGTTCGGGACAGACGTACCAAGAGACCCAGTACTTC. This translates into CASSSGQTYQETQYF.

This clonotype was counted ten times or more. This chain links TRBV19 with TRBJ2-7, with D perhaps matching TRBD2 (5 bases). Trimming took off 7 bases at V and 3 bases at J, with 16 bases between the two ends. CDR3 length equals 14 residues. Germline V gene data show CDR1 as LNHDA and CDR2 as SQIVND (reference sequence). CDR3 nucleotides: TGTGCCAGTAACCCAAAACCCGGGAACTACGAGCAGTACTTC. Protein: CASNPKPGNYEQYF.

J is TRBJ2-2 and V is TRBV18; tentative D call: TRBD1 (5 bases). The germline CDR1 and CDR2 sequences are KGHSH and LQKENI. V lost 2 bases to trimming and J lost 5 bases, with 9 bases between them. The CDR3 sequence is 14 residues long. The CDR3 loop is CASSPDSRTGELFF. The CDR3 bases are TGTGCCAGCTCACCAGACAGTCGAACCGGGGAGCTGTTTTTT.

This clonotype was counted ten times or more. The genes are TRBV7-9 and TRBJ2-7; no definite D call. Trimming cost V 7 bases and J 0 bases, with 13 bases left between them. CDR1 is SEHNR, CDR2 FQNEAQ, per germline (reference sequence). The CDR3 is 14 amino acids. The CDR3, as DNA: TGTGCCAGCACCCCGCAGGCGAGCTCCTACGAGCAGTACTTC. Protein: CASTPQASSYEQYF. The full variable domain, in which reference TRBV7-9 and TRBJ2-7 provide the parts outside the CDR3, is DTGVSQNPRHKITKRGQNVTFRCDPISEHNRLYWYRQTLGQGPEFLTYFQNEAQLEKSRLLSDRFSAERPKGSFSTLEIQRTEQGDSAMYLCASTPQASSYEQYFGPGTRLTVT.

DNA of the CDR3: TGTGCCAGCAAAGGTCAGGGCTACGAGCAGTACTTC. As protein: CASKGQGYEQYF. This rearrangement joins TRBV6-4 to TRBJ2-7, with D perhaps TRBD1 (5 bases). CDR1 MRHNA and CDR2 SNTAGT come from the germline V gene. V lost 7 bases to trimming and J lost 3 bases, with 10 bases between them. The CDR3 spans 12 residues.

This clonotype appeared many times. The chain combines TRBV10-3 with TRBJ2-7; D perhaps matches TRBD1 (5 bases). CDR3 length: 14 residues. The V gene lost 2 bases and the J gene lost 1 base, with 9 bases spanning the gap. Germline V gives CDR1 ENHRY, CDR2 SYGVKD. The CDR3 region is CAISERRQSYEQYF. In DNA, the CDR3 is TGTGCCATCAGTGAGAGGCGACAGTCCTACGAGCAGTACTTC.

This clonotype was counted ten times or more. One end of the junction does not line up with germline, which may come from a read error. V is TRBV27 and J is TRBJ2-7; D may be TRBD2 (5 bases). The CDR3 consists of 15 residues. CDR1 is MNHEY and CDR2 is SMNVEV in the germline V gene (reference sequence). The CDR3 nucleotides read TGTGCCAGCAGTCCATTTCGCCCCGGGGTCTACGGGCAGTACTTC. Its protein is CASSPFRPGVYGQYF.

This clonotype was counted many times. The chain has TRBV5-1 and TRBJ2-7; 11 positions agree with TRBD2. The CDR3 covers 16 residues. Trimming took 4 bases from V and 0 from J; bases not matched to a gene: 6. The germline V gene has CDR1 SGHRS and CDR2 YFSETQ. In DNA, the CDR3 is TGCGCCAGCAGCGGCCTGGGACTAGCGGTCTCCTACGAGCAGTACTTC. Encoded protein: CASSGLGLAVSYEQYF.

This clonotype has at least ten counts. J is TRBJ2-2 and V is TRBV29-1; D is perhaps TRBD1 (6 bases). V was shortened by 5 bases and J by 3 bases, with 10 bases between the two germline ends. The germline CDR1 and CDR2 sequences are SQVTM and ANQGSEA. The CDR3 extends over 13 amino acids. CDR3: CSVLDSYTGELFF. DNA for the CDR3: TGCAGCGTTTTGGACAGTTACACCGGGGAGCTGTTTTTT.

The sample holds many counts of this clonotype. The genes are TRBV6-1 and TRBJ1-6, with 10 bases that match TRBD1. Germline V gene lookup returns CDR1 MNHNS and CDR2 SASEGT. With 3 bases clipped from V and 8 bases from J, the junction kept 4 bases outside the gene matches. This CDR3 spans 15 amino acids. CDR3 bases: TGTGCCAGCAGTGATCGGGACAGGGGTGATTCACCCCTCCACTTT. Translating it yields CASSDRDRGDSPLHF.

The rearrangement links TRBV20-1 to TRBJ1-3; unclear D gene. V lost 3 bases to trimming and J lost 0 bases, with 6 bases between them. The CDR3 runs to 13 residues. Germline CDR1 DFQATT, CDR2 SNEGSKA (reference sequence). The CDR3 protein is CSASRTSGNTIYF. In nucleotides, the CDR3 is TGCAGTGCTAGCCGGACCTCTGGAAACACCATATATTTT.

The chain combines TRBV6-2 or TRBV6-3 with TRBJ2-6; D gene unclear. With 11 bases removed from V and 2 bases from J, the gap between germline ends came to 13 bases. The germline V gene has CDR1 MNHEY and CDR2 SVGEGT. This CDR3 is built from 14 residues. The chain's CDR3 is CASLGGAGANVLTF. In DNA form, the CDR3 reads TGTGCCTCCCTGGGTGGGGCTGGGGCCAACGTCCTGACTTTC.